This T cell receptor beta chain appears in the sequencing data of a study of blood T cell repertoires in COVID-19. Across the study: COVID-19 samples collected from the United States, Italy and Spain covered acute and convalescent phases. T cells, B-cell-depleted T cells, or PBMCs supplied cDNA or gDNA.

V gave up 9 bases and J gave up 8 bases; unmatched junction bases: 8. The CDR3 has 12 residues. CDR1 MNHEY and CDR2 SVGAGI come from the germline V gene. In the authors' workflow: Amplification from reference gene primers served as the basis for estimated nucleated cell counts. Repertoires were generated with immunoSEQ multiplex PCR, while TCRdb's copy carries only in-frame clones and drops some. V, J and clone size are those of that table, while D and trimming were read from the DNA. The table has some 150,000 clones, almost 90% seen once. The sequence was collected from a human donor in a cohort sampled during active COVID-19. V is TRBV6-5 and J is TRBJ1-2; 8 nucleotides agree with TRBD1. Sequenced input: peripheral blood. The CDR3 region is CASASGGLGYTF. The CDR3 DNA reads TGTGCCAGTGCTTCAGGGGGCCTAGGCTACACCTTC.